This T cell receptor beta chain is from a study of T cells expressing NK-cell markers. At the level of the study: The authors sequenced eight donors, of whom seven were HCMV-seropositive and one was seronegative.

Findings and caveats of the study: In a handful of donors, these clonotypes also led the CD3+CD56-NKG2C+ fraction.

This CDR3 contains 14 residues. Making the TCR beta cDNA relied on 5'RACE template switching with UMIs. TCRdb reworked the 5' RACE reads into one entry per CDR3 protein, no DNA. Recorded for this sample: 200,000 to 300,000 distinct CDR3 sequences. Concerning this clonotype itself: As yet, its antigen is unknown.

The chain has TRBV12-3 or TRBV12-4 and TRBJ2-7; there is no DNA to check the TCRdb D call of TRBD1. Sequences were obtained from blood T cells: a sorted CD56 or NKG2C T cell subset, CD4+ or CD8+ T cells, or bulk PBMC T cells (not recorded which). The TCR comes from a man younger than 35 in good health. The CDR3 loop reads CASSLYQGAYEQYF.